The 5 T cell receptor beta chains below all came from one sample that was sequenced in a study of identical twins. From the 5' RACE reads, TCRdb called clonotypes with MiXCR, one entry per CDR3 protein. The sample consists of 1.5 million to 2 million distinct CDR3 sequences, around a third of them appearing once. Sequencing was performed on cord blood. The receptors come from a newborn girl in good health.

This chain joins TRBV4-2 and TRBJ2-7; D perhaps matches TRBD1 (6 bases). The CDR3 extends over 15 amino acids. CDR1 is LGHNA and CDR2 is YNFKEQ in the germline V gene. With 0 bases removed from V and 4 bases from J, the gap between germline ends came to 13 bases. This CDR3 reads CASSQETGSPYEQYF. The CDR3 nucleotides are TGTGCCAGCAGCCAAGAAACAGGGAGTCCGTACGAGCAGTACTTC.

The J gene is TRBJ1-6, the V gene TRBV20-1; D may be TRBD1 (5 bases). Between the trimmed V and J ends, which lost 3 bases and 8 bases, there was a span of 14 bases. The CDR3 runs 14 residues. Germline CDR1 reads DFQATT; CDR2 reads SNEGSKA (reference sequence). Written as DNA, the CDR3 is TGCAGTGCTAGTCAGGGAGGGTTGGATTCACCCCTCCACTTT. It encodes CSASQGGLDSPLHF.

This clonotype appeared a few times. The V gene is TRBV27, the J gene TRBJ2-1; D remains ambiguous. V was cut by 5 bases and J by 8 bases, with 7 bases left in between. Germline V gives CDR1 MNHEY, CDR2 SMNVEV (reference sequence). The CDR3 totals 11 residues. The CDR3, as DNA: TGTGCCAGCAGTCGCTGGGATGAGCAGTTCTTC. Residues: CASSRWDEQFF.

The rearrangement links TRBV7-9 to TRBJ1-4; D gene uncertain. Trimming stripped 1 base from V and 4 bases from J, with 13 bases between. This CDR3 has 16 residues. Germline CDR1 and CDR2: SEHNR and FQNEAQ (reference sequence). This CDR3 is CASSLGYSSFNEKLFF. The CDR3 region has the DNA TGTGCCAGCAGCTTAGGGTACAGCTCTTTTAATGAAAAACTGTTTTTT.

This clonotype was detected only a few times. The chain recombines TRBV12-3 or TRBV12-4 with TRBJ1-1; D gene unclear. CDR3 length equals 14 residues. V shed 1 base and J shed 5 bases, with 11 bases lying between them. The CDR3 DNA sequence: TGTGCCAGCAGTTTAGGTAGGCAGGTGACTGAAGCTTTCTTT. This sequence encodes CASSLGRQVTEAFF.